A selection of T cell receptor beta chains follows, all from one sample in a study of human T cells and chemical hapten exposure. One entry per CDR3 protein results from TCRdb running MiXCR on the RACE reads. The sample carries around 69,000 distinct CDR3 sequences, 9.8% recorded once. The source material was whole blood, sampled in connection with sensitization to the hapten diphenylcyclopropenone (DPC). The source of these receptors is a woman aged 35 to 49 with alopecia areata. Some clones in this sample may be carry-over from other donors' samples. Both conserved end residues are part of each CDR3. The D gene is left open where the match is weak. Not all rows give a size; the values are once, few, many and, for expanded clones, a class.

>.|TRBV10-3|TRBJ1-2|many
CAISDGFWTF
TGTGCCATCAGTGATGGGTTTTGGACCTTC
>TRBD2|TRBV20-1|TRBJ2-7|few
CSARGPGLAGGFYEQYF
TGCAGTGCTAGAGGCCCAGGACTAGCGGGGGGTTTTTACGAGCAGTACTTC
>.|TRBV7-9|TRBJ2-1|.
CASSSPPFGEQFF
TGTGCCAGCAGCTCGCCCCCATTCGGTGAGCAGTTCTTC
>TRBD2|TRBV11-2|TRBJ2-5|few
CASSPVRAAGGQRGTQYF
TGTGCCAGCAGCCCCGTCCGGGCAGCGGGGGGTCAGCGGGGGACCCAGTACTTC
>.|TRBV5-5|TRBJ2-1|.
CASSSRTVYNEQFF
TGTGCCAGCAGCTCCAGGACAGTTTACAATGAGCAGTTCTTC
>.|TRBV5-1|TRBJ2-2|many
CASSLDPGVTGELFF
TGCGCCAGCAGCTTGGATCCGGGGGTCACCGGGGAGCTGTTTTTT
>.|TRBV7-9|TRBJ2-7|many
CASSAPGPVGEQYF
TGTGCCAGCAGCGCCCCGGGGCCGGTCGGCGAGCAGTACTTC
>.|TRBV10-3|TRBJ2-1|many
CAISDGYEQFF
TGTGCCATCAGTGACGGGTATGAGCAGTTCTTC
>.|TRBV3-2|TRBJ2-7|few
CASSHRRGSPVDGGGASEQYF
TGTGCCAGCAGCCATAGAAGGGGTTCCCCAGTGGACGGCGGGGGGGCCTCCGAGCAGTACTTC
>.|TRBV7-2|TRBJ1-6|.
CASSLAAEGVPLHF
TGTGCCAGCAGCTTAGCGGCCGAGGGCGTACCCCTCCACTTT
>.|TRBV20-1|TRBJ2-7|many
CSARSRGAGEQYF
TGCAGTGCTAGATCGAGGGGGGCAGGGGAGCAGTACTTC
>.|TRBV20-1|TRBJ1-2|few
CSARPNRGNYGYTF
TGCAGTGCTAGACCCAATAGGGGAAACTATGGCTACACCTTC
>.|TRBV29-1|TRBJ1-2|few
CSVERESYGYTF
TGCAGCGTTGAACGGGAATCCTATGGCTACACCTTC
>.|TRBV3-1|TRBJ2-7|many
CASSQAYEQYF
TGTGCCAGCAGCCAAGCCTACGAGCAGTACTTC
>TRBD1|TRBV3-1|TRBJ1-3|few
CASSRGQLSGNTIYF
TGTGCCAGCAGCCGGGGACAGTTGTCTGGAAACACCATATATTTT
>.|TRBV12-3/TRBV12-4|TRBJ1-5|many
CASTQGSSNQPQHF
TGTGCCAGCACCCAGGGATCTAGCAATCAGCCCCAGCATTTT
>TRBD2|TRBV6-5|TRBJ2-3|many
CASSYSLAGGRDTQYF
TGTGCCAGCAGTTACTCGTTAGCGGGGGGGCGAGATACGCAGTATTTT
>.|TRBV10-3|TRBJ1-5|few
CAALKGEPQHF
TGTGCCGCTCTGAAGGGAGAACCCCAGCATTTT
>.|TRBV27|TRBJ1-2|many
CASSLSGTQNYGYTF
TGTGCCAGCAGTTTATCTGGGACGCAGAACTATGGCTACACCTTC
>TRBD2|TRBV5-4|TRBJ2-1|.
CASSLVPGGAYNEQFF
TGTGCCAGCAGCTTGGTACCCGGGGGGGCCTACAATGAGCAGTTCTTC
>.|TRBV6-6|TRBJ1-5|many
CASSHGLNSNQPQHF
TGTGCCAGCAGTCACGGCCTTAATAGCAATCAGCCCCAGCATTTT
>TRBD1|TRBV28|TRBJ1-1|.
CASSSSRSGGANTEAFF
TGTGCCAGCAGCTCCTCGCGCTCAGGGGGCGCGAACACTGAAGCTTTCTTT
>.|TRBV30|TRBJ2-2|many
CAWSVGGGELFF
TGTGCCTGGAGTGTAGGGGGTGGGGAGCTGTTTTTT
>TRBD1|TRBV27|TRBJ1-1|many
CASTGGQGTLNTEAFF
TGTGCCAGCACGGGGGGACAGGGCACTTTGAACACTGAAGCTTTCTTT
>.|TRBV7-2|TRBJ1-4|many
CASSLKGGYWKKLFF
TGTGCCAGCAGTCTTAAAGGAGGTTATTGGAAAAAACTGTTTTTT
>.|TRBV4-2|TRBJ1-4|many
CASSQPKDGFNEKLFF
TGTGCCAGCAGCCAACCTAAGGACGGTTTTAATGAAAAACTGTTTTTT
>TRBD1|TRBV9|TRBJ1-1|.
CASSALQGAPTEAFF
TGTGCCAGCAGCGCGCTACAGGGGGCGCCCACTGAAGCTTTCTTT
>TRBD2|TRBV4-2|TRBJ2-3|.
CASSQDTSGGVSTDTQYF
TGTGCCAGCAGCCAAGATACTAGCGGGGGGGTTAGCACAGATACGCAGTATTTT
>.|TRBV6-5|TRBJ2-3|.
CASSYSIGRSTDTQYF
TGTGCCAGCAGTTACTCGATAGGGCGGTCCACAGATACGCAGTATTTT
>TRBD2|TRBV29-1|TRBJ2-3|.
CSQVAGGLQDTQYF
TGCAGCCAGGTAGCGGGGGGACTACAGGATACGCAGTATTTT
>TRBD1|TRBV11-3|TRBJ2-3|many
CASSLTGQGPDTQYF
TGTGCCAGCAGCTTAACGGGACAGGGCCCAGATACGCAGTATTTT
>.|TRBV4-2|TRBJ2-7|many
CASSQDRQVFYEQYF
TGTGCCAGCAGCCAAGATCGGCAGGTATTCTACGAGCAGTACTTC
>.|TRBV15|TRBJ2-2|few
CATSRDPGAYTGELFF
TGTGCCACCAGCAGAGATCCGGGGGCCTACACCGGGGAGCTGTTTTTT
>.|TRBV20-1|TRBJ1-6|.
CSASFIVGLGSPLHF
TGCAGTGCTAGTTTTATAGTGGGGCTGGGTTCACCCCTCCACTTT
>TRBD1|TRBV28|TRBJ1-2|many
CASSTQGVYGYTF
TGTGCCAGCTCAACGCAGGGGGTCTATGGCTACACCTTC
>.|TRBV7-6|TRBJ1-3|many
CASSLDDGEASGNTIYF
TGTGCCAGCAGCTTAGATGACGGAGAGGCCTCTGGAAACACCATATATTTT
>.|TRBV11-2|TRBJ2-6|many
CASSLDRGGGANVLTF
TGTGCCAGCAGCTTAGATCGAGGCGGTGGGGCCAACGTCCTGACTTTC
>.|TRBV19|TRBJ2-1|few
CASSMRDGPRFF
TGTGCCAGTAGTATGAGGGACGGGCCGCGGTTCTTC
>.|TRBV12-5|TRBJ1-5|.
CASGFPGHSLYQPQHF
TGTGCTAGTGGTTTTCCCGGGCACTCTCTCTATCAGCCCCAGCATTTT
>TRBD1|TRBV6-6|TRBJ1-2|many
CASSPPAGGRYGYTF
TGTGCCAGCAGCCCACCAGCAGGGGGGCGGTATGGCTACACCTTC
>.|TRBV4-1|TRBJ2-7|few
CASSQVITYEQYF
TGCGCCAGCAGCCAAGTAATCACCTACGAGCAGTACTTC
>.|TRBV7-2|TRBJ1-2|.
CASSPALVHYGYTF
TGTGCCAGCAGTCCTGCCTTGGTACACTATGGCTACACCTTC
>.|TRBV11-2|TRBJ2-2|few
CASSLRRLNTGELFF
TGTGCCAGCAGCTTAAGGCGTCTTAACACCGGGGAGCTGTTTTTT
>TRBD1|TRBV18|TRBJ1-5|many
CASSDRDGGPQHF
TGTGCCAGCTCTGACAGGGACGGGGGGCCCCAGCATTTT
>TRBD1|TRBV20-1|TRBJ1-2|many
CSAPLPRGDYGYTF
TGCAGTGCTCCCCTCCCCAGGGGGGACTATGGCTACACCTTC
>TRBD2|TRBV27|TRBJ2-1|.
CASRGGLRNEQFF
TGTGCCAGCCGGGGGGGGCTTCGCAATGAGCAGTTCTTC
>.|TRBV4-1|TRBJ2-5|many
CASSQDSRDVETQYF
TGCGCCAGCAGCCAAGATAGCAGGGATGTAGAGACCCAGTACTTC
>.|TRBV7-8|TRBJ1-5|many
CATRSEVGHQPQHF
TGTGCCACGCGGTCGGAGGTAGGCCATCAGCCCCAGCATTTT
>TRBD1|TRBV20-1|TRBJ1-5|.
CSATPGQGGDRVPQHF
TGCAGTGCTACCCCTGGACAGGGTGGGGACCGCGTCCCCCAGCATTTT
>TRBD2|TRBV7-2|TRBJ2-1|many
CASSLWRGGNEQFF
TGTGCCAGCAGCTTATGGCGGGGGGGAAATGAGCAGTTCTTC
>TRBD2|TRBV20-1|TRBJ2-2|.
CSARDQAGPRGPNTGELFF
TGCAGTGCTAGAGATCAAGCGGGACCCCGGGGACCCAACACCGGGGAGCTGTTTTTT
>.|TRBV7-3|TRBJ2-2|many
CASSEDHNTGELFF
TGTGCCAGCAGCGAGGACCATAACACCGGGGAGCTGTTTTTT
>.|TRBV10-1|TRBJ2-7|many
CASFWLVCHEQYF
TGCGCCAGCTTCTGGCTAGTATGCCACGAGCAGTACTTC
>TRBD2|TRBV10-1|TRBJ2-3|.
CASSETLAGTPPDTQYF
TGCGCCAGCAGTGAGACACTAGCGGGTACCCCTCCAGATACGCAGTATTTT
>.|TRBV3-1|TRBJ1-1|many
CASSQEGVGNTEAFF
TGTGCCAGCAGCCAAGAGGGGGTGGGGAACACTGAAGCTTTCTTT
>.|TRBV7-2|TRBJ2-5|few
CASSLAQQRGETQYF
TGTGCCAGCAGCTTAGCGCAACAGAGGGGGGAGACCCAGTACTTC
>.|TRBV11-2|TRBJ1-2|many
CASSSDGYGYTF
TGTGCCAGCAGCAGCGACGGCTATGGCTACACCTTC
>.|TRBV30|TRBJ2-5|.
CAWSADRLETQYF
TGTGCCTGGAGTGCGGACAGATTAGAGACCCAGTACTTC